These T cell receptor beta chains were read from a single sample in a study of identical twins. MiXCR, run by TCRdb on the 5' RACE reads, gives a single entry per CDR3 protein. The sample lists some 240,000 distinct CDR3 sequences, about 8.3% occurring once. This same sample was also part of a study on yellow fever vaccine responses in identical twins.

The sample comprised CD8+ T cells sorted from blood. These receptors were taken from a woman aged 18-30 years in good health. Each CDR3 is given with its conserved first and last residue. Fields, in order: V gene, J gene, CDR3 protein.

v_gene: TRBV6-1
j_gene: TRBJ2-1
CDR3aa: CASSHDEYRGRYNEQFF

v_gene: TRBV19
j_gene: TRBJ2-5
CDR3aa: CASSPTSGGHPETQYF

v_gene: TRBV10-3
j_gene: TRBJ2-1
CDR3aa: CAISEPRPKRAKQSSYNEQFF

v_gene: TRBV11-2
j_gene: TRBJ2-3
CDR3aa: CASSLTGPAYTDTQYF

v_gene: TRBV5-1
j_gene: TRBJ2-3
CDR3aa: CASSPRDSGGTDTQYF

v_gene: TRBV20-1
j_gene: TRBJ2-3
CDR3aa: CSARDQGGADTQYF

v_gene: TRBV7-9
j_gene: TRBJ1-5
CDR3aa: CASSPSDRNQPQHF

v_gene: TRBV7-8
j_gene: TRBJ2-7
CDR3aa: CASSLPGKSYEQYF

v_gene: TRBV6-4
j_gene: TRBJ2-1
CDR3aa: CASSHDSSGYNEQFF

v_gene: TRBV7-3
j_gene: TRBJ2-3
CDR3aa: CASSLTGSDTQYF

v_gene: TRBV24-1
j_gene: TRBJ2-5
CDR3aa: CATRPPGQETQYF

v_gene: TRBV7-3
j_gene: TRBJ2-7
CDR3aa: CASSINPGTAYEQYF

v_gene: TRBV4-2
j_gene: TRBJ2-2
CDR3aa: CASSQIWGPSGSGGTGELFF

v_gene: TRBV12-3/TRBV12-4
j_gene: TRBJ2-1
CDR3aa: CASSLESAGLEQFF

v_gene: TRBV5-6
j_gene: TRBJ2-3
CDR3aa: CASSLVGQNKRYF

v_gene: TRBV12-3/TRBV12-4
j_gene: TRBJ2-5
CDR3aa: CASRTSERGAGETQYF

v_gene: TRBV2
j_gene: TRBJ2-7
CDR3aa: CASTIGLAYEQYF

v_gene: TRBV27
j_gene: TRBJ2-3
CDR3aa: CASSWAAGIIGDTQYF

v_gene: TRBV5-6
j_gene: TRBJ2-3
CDR3aa: CASSLPHWLDTQYF

v_gene: TRBV29-1
j_gene: TRBJ2-1
CDR3aa: CSVEDFQREVYNEQFF

v_gene: TRBV20-1
j_gene: TRBJ2-3
CDR3aa: CSATPWGFIRQYF

v_gene: TRBV5-1
j_gene: TRBJ2-5
CDR3aa: CASSLLRDSPGETQYF

v_gene: TRBV7-9
j_gene: TRBJ1-2
CDR3aa: CASSLGLSADLYGYTF

v_gene: TRBV10-2
j_gene: TRBJ2-7
CDR3aa: CASSETDRDHSYEQYF

v_gene: TRBV6-5
j_gene: TRBJ2-2
CDR3aa: CASSYSPGNTGELFF

v_gene: TRBV20-1
j_gene: TRBJ2-1
CDR3aa: CSASRLGGLHNEQFF